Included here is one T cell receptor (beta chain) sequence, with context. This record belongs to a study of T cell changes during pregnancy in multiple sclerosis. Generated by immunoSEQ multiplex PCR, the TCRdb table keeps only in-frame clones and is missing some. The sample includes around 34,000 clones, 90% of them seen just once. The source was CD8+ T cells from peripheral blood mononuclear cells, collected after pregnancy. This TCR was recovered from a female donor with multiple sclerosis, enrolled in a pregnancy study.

CDR3 amino acids: CAISLDSYQPQHF. DNA of the CDR3: TGTGCCATCAGTCTGGACAGTTATCAGCCCCAGCATTTT. The chain is built from TRBV10-3 and TRBJ1-5; maybe TRBD1 (6 bases). The V and J ends lost 5 bases and 5 bases respectively, with 10 bases between them. The germline gives CDR1 ENHRY, CDR2 SYGVKD. This CDR3 has 13 amino acids.